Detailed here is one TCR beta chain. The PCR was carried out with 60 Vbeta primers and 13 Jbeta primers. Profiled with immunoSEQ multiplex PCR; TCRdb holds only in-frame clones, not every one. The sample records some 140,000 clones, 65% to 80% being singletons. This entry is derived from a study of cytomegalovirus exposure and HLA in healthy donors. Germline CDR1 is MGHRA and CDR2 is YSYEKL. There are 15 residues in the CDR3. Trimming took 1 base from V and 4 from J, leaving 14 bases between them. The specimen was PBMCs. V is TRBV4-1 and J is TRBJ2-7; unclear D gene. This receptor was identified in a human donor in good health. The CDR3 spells CASSQAGQAIYEQYF. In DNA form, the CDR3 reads TGCGCCAGCAGCCAAGCCGGTCAGGCGATTTACGAGCAGTACTTC.